The 28 T cell receptor beta chains below come from one sample, sequenced in a study of shared clonotypes between healthy human individuals. Sequencing used immunoSEQ multiplex PCR; TCRdb keeps in-frame clones, though not all of them. In the table there are roughly 720,000 clones, around 91% of which are singletons. The sample comprised memory CD8+ T cells from PBMCs. Subset defined: CD45RO+ cells pooled with CCR7-negative TemRA cells. The receptor source for this set is a man in his late teens or twenties in good health. Some clones in this sample may be carry-over from other donors' samples.

J is TRBJ2-1 and V is TRBV10-1; 13 bases are a match to TRBD2. The V gene's germline CDR1 is WNHNN and CDR2 SYGVQD (reference sequence). V lost 0 bases and J lost 7; bases outside the gene matches: 3. The CDR3 covers 16 residues. The DNA for the CDR3 is TGCGCCAGCAGTGAGTCACTAGCGGGAGGGCGGAATGAGCAGTTCTTC. It codes for CASSESLAGGRNEQFF.

The chain is built from TRBV18 and TRBJ2-5; D is undetermined. Trimming stripped 3 bases from V and 5 bases from J, with 10 bases between. Germline CDR1 KGHSH, CDR2 LQKENI. CDR3 length: 13 amino acids. The CDR3 sequence: CASSPGAKETQYF. For the CDR3, the DNA is TGTGCCAGCTCACCCGGAGCGAAGGAGACCCAGTACTTC.

The chain couples TRBV7-9 to TRBJ2-2; D unresolved. The CDR3 is 14 amino acids. The V and J ends lost 7 bases and 1 base respectively, with 10 bases between them. Germline CDR1 reads SEHNR; CDR2 reads FQNEAQ (reference sequence). CDR3 sequence reads: CASMGFGNTGELFF. The CDR3, as DNA: TGTGCCAGCATGGGATTTGGGAACACCGGGGAGCTGTTTTTT.

This chain uses TRBV11-1 with TRBJ1-2; D gene ambiguous. Germline V gene data show CDR1 as SGHAT and CDR2 as FQDESV (reference sequence). This CDR3 has 13 residues. Trimming took 2 bases from V and 6 from J, leaving 10 bases between them. The CDR3: CASSLSQMDGYTF. CDR3 DNA sequence: TGTGCCAGCAGCTTATCTCAGATGGATGGCTACACCTTC.

This clone was detected once. The J gene is TRBJ2-1, the V gene TRBV7-8; unclear D gene. Germline CDR1 reads SGHVS; CDR2 reads FQNEAQ. The germline V and J ends were trimmed by 3 bases and 5 bases, with 20 bases remaining between them. CDR3 length: 17 residues. CDR3 coding DNA: TGTGCCAGCAGCTTGGCCCCGACTGACTGGAAAAACAATGAGCAGTTCTTC. The encoded protein is CASSLAPTDWKNNEQFF.

The V gene is TRBV7-9, the J gene TRBJ2-6, with D possibly TRBD1 on 5 matching bases. This CDR3 spans 18 amino acids. The germline gives CDR1 SEHNR, CDR2 FQNEAQ (reference sequence). V lost 4 bases and J lost 2, with 18 bases in between. The CDR3: CASSSQGSWLAGANVLTF. Here the CDR3 DNA reads TGTGCCAGCAGCTCTCAGGGCTCCTGGTTGGCTGGGGCCAACGTCCTGACTTTC.

The rearrangement joins TRBV4-1 to TRBJ2-5; possible D gene TRBD2, 6 bases. The J call is doubtful: the DNA matches TRBJ2-7 better. The CDR3 is 16 residues long. From germline, CDR1 is MGHRA and CDR2 YSYEKL. CDR3 DNA sequence: TGCGCCAGCAGCCAAGGGTTAGCGACTAGCTCCTACGAGCAGTACTTC. This sequence encodes CASSQGLATSSYEQYF.

The chain couples TRBV29-1 to TRBJ2-1; TRBD2 agrees at 12 bases. After removal of 2 bases from V and 4 bases from J, the junction contained 9 bases not matched to a gene. This CDR3 is built from 17 residues. Germline CDR1 and CDR2: SQVTM and ANQGSEA. The CDR3 sequence: CSVEWLAGGPFYNEQFF. The CDR3 nucleotides read TGCAGCGTTGAATGGCTAGCGGGAGGGCCGTTTTACAATGAGCAGTTCTTC.

The chain uses TRBV28 and TRBJ1-2; D not certain. Per germline, CDR1 MDHEN and CDR2 SYDVKM. The CDR3 contains 16 residues. The germline V and J ends were trimmed by 4 bases and 0 bases, with 15 bases remaining between them. Written as DNA, the CDR3 is TGTGCCAGCAGTTCCTATCGGAGTGAGGCTAACTATGGCTACACCTTC. Amino acids: CASSSYRSEANYGYTF.

This sequence joins TRBV28 and TRBJ2-7; D might be TRBD2 (5 bases). Germline CDR1 reads MDHEN; CDR2 reads SYDVKM. The CDR3 loop spans 14 amino acids. The ends were cut back, 5 bases at V and 5 bases at J, with 16 bases in the middle. CDR3: CASSPSHGGHEQYF. CDR3 bases: TGTGCCAGCAGTCCTTCCCACGGCGGGCACGAGCAGTACTTC.

The chain has TRBV4-3 and TRBJ1-2, with unresolved D. CDR1 is LGHNA, CDR2 YSLEER, per germline. The CDR3 is 18 amino acids. Trimming removed 2 bases at V and 0 bases at J, with 19 bases between. CDR3 amino acids: CASSQNRRLTRSNYGYTF. The CDR3 DNA reads TGCGCCAGCAGCCAAAATAGGCGCCTAACAAGGTCTAACTATGGCTACACCTTC.

The rearrangement joins TRBV5-6 to TRBJ2-6; D gene unclear. V was cut by 7 bases and J by 2 bases, with 13 bases left in between. Germline V gene data show CDR1 as SGHDT and CDR2 as YYEEEE. The CDR3 consists of 15 residues. For the CDR3, the DNA is TGTGCCAGCGGGGAAACATGGACTGGGGCCAACGTCCTGACTTTC. This translates into CASGETWTGANVLTF.

The chain employs TRBV28 and TRBJ2-7; 7 bases agree with TRBD1. V shed 6 bases, J shed 4 bases, and the junction held 15 bases outside the gene matches. The CDR3 runs 16 residues. CDR1 and CDR2 (germline): MDHEN, SYDVKM. CDR3 DNA: TGTGCCAGCAGCCTCGACAGGGTTCTCCCCTATTACGAGCAGTACTTC. It encodes CASSLDRVLPYYEQYF. Variable domain in full (rest from reference TRBV28 and TRBJ2-7): DVKVTQSSRYLVKRTGEKVFLECVQDMDHENMFWYRQDPGLGLRLIYFSYDVKMKEKGDIPEGYSVSREKKERFSLILESASTNQTSMYLCASSLDRVLPYYEQYFGPGTRLTVT.

This clone was found a few times. V is TRBV30 and J is TRBJ1-1; 7 positions agree with TRBD1. Germline V gene data show CDR1 as GTSNPN and CDR2 as SVGIG (reference sequence). V gave up 0 bases and J gave up 0 bases; unmatched junction bases: 10. This CDR3 contains 17 residues. The CDR3 DNA follows: TGTGCCTGGAGTGTAGGGGACAGCTGGCAGATGAACACTGAAGCTTTCTTT. Translation gives CAWSVGDSWQMNTEAFF. The full variable domain, rest sourced from reference TRBV30 and TRBJ1-1, is SQTIHQWPATLVQPVGSPLSLECTVEGTSNPNLYWYRQAAGRGLQLLFYSVGIGQISSEVPQNLSASRPQDRQFILSSKKLLLSDSGFYLCAWSVGDSWQMNTEAFFGQGTRLTVV.

The V call is TRBV4-1, the J call TRBJ2-1; 10 bases align to TRBD2. The V and J ends lost 4 bases and 14 bases, in that order; junction bases with no gene match: 8. CDR1 MGHRA and CDR2 YSYEKL come from the germline V gene. This CDR3 region has 13 residues. CDR3 sequence reads: CASSPSGLANEFF. In DNA form, the CDR3 reads TGCGCCAGCAGCCCTTCGGGACTAGCGAATGAGTTCTTC.

This chain uses TRBV19 with TRBJ1-5, with D possibly being TRBD1 (5 bases). CDR3 length: 13 amino acids. V lost 7 bases to trimming and J lost 6 bases, with 13 bases between them. The germline V gene has CDR1 LNHDA and CDR2 SQIVND (reference sequence). The CDR3 coding sequence is TGTGCCAGTACAATTCGAGGGGTTCAGCCCCAGCATTTT. Translated: CASTIRGVQPQHF.

The V call is TRBV28, the J call TRBJ2-5; D uncertain. Trimming left V 7 bases short and J 3 bases short, with 12 bases between. The CDR3 sequence is 13 residues long. CDR1 MDHEN and CDR2 SYDVKM come from the germline V gene. The DNA of the CDR3 is TGTGCCAGCATCGCTAGAGAAGAAGAGACCCAGTACTTC. Protein product: CASIAREEETQYF.

The chain is built from TRBV7-9 and TRBJ2-7, with D perhaps TRBD2 (6 bases). The CDR3 totals 15 residues. Deletions cut 5 bases from V and 1 base from J, with 15 bases between. In germline, CDR1 is SEHNR, CDR2 FQNEAQ (reference sequence). The CDR3 coding sequence is TGTGCCAGCAGCCCGGGGGTGGCCGGTTCCTACGAGCAGTACTTC. Its protein product is CASSPGVAGSYEQYF.

The V gene is TRBV13, the J gene TRBJ2-1, with D possibly matching TRBD2 (6 bases). The CDR3 is made up of 13 amino acids. Germline values: CDR1 PRHDT, CDR2 FYEKMQ (reference sequence). V gave up 0 bases and J gave up 7 bases, with 7 bases separating them. CDR3 loop: CASSLGGGNEQFF. In DNA, the CDR3 is TGTGCCAGCAGCTTAGGGGGAGGTAATGAGCAGTTCTTC.

Concerning this clone: Other DNA sequences in the same sample also yield this CDR3. This sequence joins TRBV19 and TRBJ1-5; D is undetermined. CDR1 is LNHDA and CDR2 is SQIVND in the germline V gene (reference sequence). This CDR3 contains 14 residues. Trimming removed 1 base from V and 7 bases from J, with 11 bases in between. In nucleotides, the CDR3 is TGTGCCAGTAGTATAGGCCGAGGAGGACAGCCCCAGCATTTT. This gives the protein CASSIGRGGQPQHF.

The J gene is TRBJ1-2, the V gene TRBV5-6; possible D gene TRBD1, 5 bases. The ends were cut back, 0 bases at V and 3 bases at J, with 9 bases in the middle. Germline values: CDR1 SGHDT, CDR2 YYEEEE. The CDR3 runs to 14 residues. The CDR3 DNA reads as TGTGCCAGCAGCTTGGGGCAGGGATACTATGGCTACACCTTC. Amino acid sequence: CASSLGQGYYGYTF. Variable domain in full (rest from reference TRBV5-6 and TRBJ1-2): DAGVTQSPTHLIKTRGQQVTLRCSPKSGHDTVSWYQQALGQGPQFIFQYYEEEERQRGNFPDRFSGHQFPNYSSELNVNALLLGDSALYLCASSLGQGYYGYTFGSGTRLTVV.

This clone has only one observation. CDR3 DNA sequence: TGTGCCAGTAGTATAATTGGCGGGAGCTCCTACAATGAGCAGTTCTTC. Translation gives CASSIIGGSSYNEQFF. This chain uses TRBV19 with TRBJ2-1; 7 bases align to TRBD2. Germline V CDR1 and CDR2: LNHDA, SQIVND (reference sequence). The trim removed 2 bases at V and 0 bases at J, leaving 4 bases unmatched. This CDR3 is 16 amino acids long.

The rearrangement uses TRBV7-3 and TRBJ2-1; 10 bases match TRBD2. The CDR3 consists of 15 residues. Per the germline V gene, CDR1 is SGHTA and CDR2 is FQGTGA. Unmatched junction bases numbered 10, after V lost 5 bases and J lost 9 bases. In DNA form, the CDR3 reads TGTGCCAGCAGCCGTTTAGCGGGAGGTCAGGGTGAGCAGTTCTTC. This sequence encodes CASSRLAGGQGEQFF.

Details on this clone: A clone one base away is much larger, so this may be a read error. This sample also contains other DNA sequences that code for the same CDR3. The chain links TRBV4-2 to TRBJ2-2; TRBD1 is a possible D gene (5 bases). The CDR3 has 13 amino acids. Germline values: CDR1 LGHNA, CDR2 YNFKEQ. Here the CDR3 reads CASSQGQTGELFF. CDR3 nucleotide sequence: TGTGCTAGCAGCCAGGGTCAAACCGGGGAGCTGTTTTTT.

This chain connects TRBV28 to TRBJ2-3, with TRBD1 as a possible D gene (6 bases). Trimming pared 1 base from V and 0 bases from J, leaving 14 bases between. The germline V gene has CDR1 MDHEN and CDR2 SYDVKM. The CDR3 loop spans 17 amino acids. The CDR3 sequence: CASSLLTGSPSTDTQYF. The CDR3 nucleotides read TGTGCCAGCAGTTTATTGACAGGATCCCCTAGCACAGATACGCAGTATTTT.

The chain employs TRBV28 and TRBJ2-3; no reliable D call. This CDR3 spans 14 amino acids. Trimming removed 3 bases from V and 11 bases from J, with 18 bases in between. The germline V gene encodes CDR1 MDHEN and CDR2 SYDVKM. The DNA for the CDR3 is TGTGCCAGCAGTTTGGTAGTCCTCCCGGGTGGGCAGTATTTT. Its protein product is CASSLVVLPGGQYF.

The chain uses TRBV29-1 and TRBJ1-2; D is uncertain. The ends were cut back, 5 bases at V and 8 bases at J, with 18 bases in the middle. The germline gives CDR1 SQVTM, CDR2 ANQGSEA. This CDR3 comprises 13 residues. DNA of the CDR3: TGCAGCGTTTTCTCGACTTCCGGCTGGGGCTACACCTTC. Protein sequence: CSVFSTSGWGYTF.

The V and J genes are TRBV27 and TRBJ1-1; TRBD1 matches 8 bases. V trimming: 1 base; J trimming: 3 bases; junction bases outside the gene matches: 10. The CDR3 runs to 17 residues. The germline gives CDR1 MNHEY, CDR2 SMNVEV (reference sequence). The CDR3 spells CASSLWAGGLSDTEAFF. The CDR3 nucleotides are TGTGCCAGCAGTTTATGGGCAGGGGGCCTATCCGACACTGAAGCTTTCTTT.